Sequencing of this TCR beta chain was carried out in a study of shared clonotypes between healthy human individuals. Whole-study findings and limits: Rarefaction exposed incomplete sorted-subset sequencing despite large depth.

The method was immunoSEQ multiplex PCR; TCRdb's version includes in-frame clones alone and lacks a portion of them. Among about 2 million clones listed, over 85% were seen once. Per germline, CDR1 SEHNR and CDR2 FQNEAQ (reference sequence). With V trimmed by 2 bases and J by 4 bases, 14 bases remained unmatched. The CDR3 consists of 17 residues. CD45RO-negative, CCR7-selected cells formed the naive CD8 fraction, which excluded terminally differentiated effector memory CD45RA+ cells. This clone was seen only once. No antigen is known for it. This sequence originates from a young man in good health. The sequenced sample was naive CD8+ T cells sorted from blood. The chain combines TRBV7-9 with TRBJ2-7; 7 bases agree with TRBD2. CDR3 DNA: TGTGCCAGCAGCTTAACAGCGGGAACGACCCATGCGTACGAGCAGTACTTC. This translates into CASSLTAGTTHAYEQYF.